The 27 T cell receptor beta chains given below trace back to one sample, sequenced in a study of control samples from healthy donors and cancer patients (dated by TCRdb to between 2020 and 2021). Library prep was done by the immunoSEQ multiplex PCR assay. TCRdb carries this immuneACCESS record with in-frame sequences only. Its versions omit some clonotypes, under half of them owing to an unresolved V gene in the studies checked, with the rest unexplained. The sample contains approximately 84,000 clones, roughly four fifths of them found a single time. In total, the top ten clones hold around 9.1% of the sample. Material: blood. The receptor source for this set is an older woman in good health.

This clone came up once. J is TRBJ2-3 and V is TRBV4-1; tentatively, D is TRBD2 (6 bases). Germline-derived CDR1 and CDR2 are MGHRA and YSYEKL. Between the trimmed V and J ends, which lost 6 bases and 9 bases, there was a span of 22 bases. The CDR3 is made up of 15 amino acids. The CDR3 DNA is TGCGCCAGCAGTCGCCGGGACTCCCTCGAGTGGACGCAGTATTTT. It codes for CASSRRDSLEWTQYF.

This chain links TRBV11-2 with TRBJ1-1, with 8 bases fitting TRBD1. From germline, CDR1 is SGHAT and CDR2 FQNNGV. With V trimmed by 6 bases and J by 0 bases, 9 bases remained unmatched. The CDR3 loop spans 16 amino acids. The CDR3 sequence: CASRRQGTTVNTEAFF. DNA for the CDR3: TGTGCCAGCAGGCGACAGGGGACGACCGTGAACACTGAAGCTTTCTTT.

There are a few counts of this clone. The chain combines TRBV3-1 (or the pseudogene TRBV3-2) with TRBJ2-1; perhaps D is TRBD1 or TRBD2 (5 bases each). The CDR3 covers 13 residues. The germline V and J ends were trimmed by 3 bases and 8 bases, with 11 bases remaining between them. CDR1 is LGHDT, CDR2 YNNKEL, per germline (reference sequence). CDR3 residues: CASSHRDAYEQFF. DNA for the CDR3: TGTGCCAGCAGCCACCGGGACGCGTATGAGCAGTTCTTC.

V gene TRBV3-1 (or the pseudogene TRBV3-2) combines with J gene TRBJ2-3; D is uncertain. Germline CDR1 is LGHDT and CDR2 is YNNKEL (reference sequence). The CDR3 has 13 residues. V was clipped by 1 base and J by 6 bases, with 8 bases between them. Written as DNA, the CDR3 is TGTGCCAGCAGCCAAGTTTCCTGGGATACGCAGTATTTT. It codes for CASSQVSWDTQYF.

The chain combines TRBV7-2 with TRBJ2-1; 10 positions agree with TRBD2. The germline CDR1 and CDR2 sequences are SGHTA and FQGNSA. The CDR3 covers 16 residues. With 5 bases clipped from V and 7 bases from J, the junction kept 11 bases outside the gene matches. CDR3 sequence: CASSPRRLAGANEQFF. In nucleotides, the CDR3 is TGTGCCAGCAGCCCTAGGCGGCTAGCGGGAGCGAATGAGCAGTTCTTC.

The rearrangement joins TRBV10-3 to TRBJ1-4, with D hard to call. Germline loops: CDR1 ENHRY, CDR2 SYGVKD. The ends were cut back, 8 bases at V and 0 bases at J, with 7 bases in the middle. The length of the CDR3 is 13 residues. CDR3 in amino acids: CAIAPATNEKLFF. CDR3 bases: TGTGCCATCGCCCCTGCAACTAATGAAAAACTGTTTTTT.

This clone was counted a single time. This sequence joins TRBV5-1 and TRBJ1-6; maybe TRBD1 (5 bases). V was pared by 4 bases and J by 5 bases, with 13 bases between. The CDR3 consists of 15 residues. The germline V gene encodes CDR1 SGHRS and CDR2 YFSETQ. This chain's CDR3 is CASSREGGDNSPLHF. CDR3 DNA sequence: TGCGCCAGCAGCCGGGAGGGAGGGGATAATTCACCCCTCCACTTT.

The rearrangement joins TRBV11-3 to TRBJ2-1, with 7 bases matching TRBD2. CDR1 and CDR2 (germline): SGHNT, YENEEA. J gave up 0 bases and V 8 bases, and 7 bases lay outside the gene matches. The CDR3 totals 15 residues. CDR3 DNA sequence: TGTGCCAGCTCACGAAGCGGGGACTCCTACAATGAGCAGTTCTTC. Amino acid sequence: CASSRSGDSYNEQFF.

The CDR3 here is CARSTRTGRNEKLFF. In nucleotides, the CDR3 is TGTGCCAGAAGCACCCGGACAGGGAGAAATGAAAAACTGTTTTTT. V is TRBV5-3 and J is TRBJ1-4; 8 bases align to TRBD1. TRBV5-3 is an ORF, and what it does is uncertain. The CDR3 is 15 residues long. V lost 4 bases to trimming and J lost 5 bases; unmatched junction nucleotides: 7.

The chain is built from TRBV11-2 and TRBJ1-4; 9 bases are shared with TRBD1. The CDR3 runs to 19 residues. The germline gives CDR1 SGHAT, CDR2 FQNNGV. Losses at the gene ends were 5 bases for V and 2 bases for J; bases not matched to a gene: 15. The CDR3 bases are TGTGCCAGCAGCGCCCGGACAGGGGATGGAGTGTCGACTAATGAAAAACTGTTTTTT. This translates into CASSARTGDGVSTNEKLFF.

This chain uses TRBV7-2 with TRBJ1-1, with D possibly being TRBD1 (5 bases). V lost 2 bases, J lost 3 bases, and 16 bases lay in between. CDR1 is SGHTA, CDR2 FQGNSA, per germline. This CDR3 has 16 amino acids. The CDR3 is CASSLFGAGRYTEAFF. CDR3 bases: TGTGCCAGCAGCTTATTTGGGGCAGGGAGGTACACTGAAGCTTTCTTT.

The chain carries TRBV2 and TRBJ1-2, with a tentative D call TRBD1 (6 bases). The CDR3 is made up of 16 amino acids. Germline V gene data show CDR1 as SNHLY and CDR2 as FYNNEI. Trimming left V 6 bases short and J 3 bases short, with 20 bases between. CDR3: CASRLLDRGADYGYTF. The CDR3 DNA follows: TGTGCCAGCAGGCTCTTGGATCGGGGGGCCGACTATGGCTACACCTTC.

The V call is TRBV10-1, the J call TRBJ1-5, with D hard to call. Per germline, CDR1 WNHNN and CDR2 SYGVQD (reference sequence). V was pared by 3 bases and J by 1 base, with 4 bases between. This CDR3 is 13 amino acids long. Here the CDR3 reads CASSEQSNQPQHF. Written as DNA, the CDR3 is TGCGCCAGCAGTGAACAAAGCAATCAGCCCCAGCATTTT.

This clone has only one observation. The chain recombines TRBV11-2 with TRBJ1-3; no reliable D call. With 5 bases removed from V and 7 bases from J, the gap between germline ends came to 12 bases. Germline-derived CDR1 and CDR2 are SGHAT and FQNNGV. This CDR3 contains 13 residues. The CDR3 bases are TGTGCCAGCAGCGCTGATTTCGGGAACACCATATATTTT. Translating gives CASSADFGNTIYF.

The chain employs TRBV11-2 and TRBJ1-2, with 7 positions matching TRBD1. The CDR3 is 14 amino acids. J gave up 4 bases and V 5 bases, and 7 bases lay outside the gene matches. Germline-derived CDR1 and CDR2 are SGHAT and FQNNGV. The CDR3 nucleotides are TGTGCCAGCAGCGCCTCAGGGGGGAGCTATGGCTACACCTTC. It yields the protein CASSASGGSYGYTF.

This clone was seen just once. The chain is built from TRBV2 and TRBJ2-7; TRBD2 is a possible D gene (6 bases). CDR1 and CDR2 (germline): SNHLY, FYNNEI. The V gene lost 8 bases and the J gene lost 0 bases, with 26 bases spanning the gap. The CDR3 consists of 18 residues. The CDR3 bases are TGTGCCAGCGGAGGGGCGACCTTGGGACGACCCTACTCCTACGAGCAGTACTTC. It translates to CASGGATLGRPYSYEQYF.

The chain uses TRBV6-2 or TRBV6-3 and TRBJ2-7, with a weak D call TRBD1 (6 bases). Between the trimmed V and J ends, which lost 5 bases and 2 bases, there was a span of 13 bases. CDR3 size: 14 residues. Germline V gives CDR1 MNHEY, CDR2 SVGEGT. CDR3 DNA: TGTGCCAGCAGTAAGAACAGGGTGCCCTACGAGCAGTACTTC. Amino acids: CASSKNRVPYEQYF.

The chain combines TRBV7-2 with TRBJ2-1; D not resolved. The CDR3 covers 13 residues. Looked up from germline, CDR1 is SGHTA and CDR2 is FQGNSA. V lost 2 bases, J lost 7 bases, and 9 bases lay in between. Written as DNA, the CDR3 is TGTGCCAGCAGCTTATTTAGTTCGAATGAGCAGTTCTTC. Residues: CASSLFSSNEQFF.

The CDR3 DNA follows: TGTGCCAGCACCGGGGGTTTCGGACCTGGAAACACCATATATTTT. Residues: CASTGGFGPGNTIYF. This chain uses TRBV28 with TRBJ1-3; tentative D call: TRBD1 (5 bases). This CDR3 region has 15 residues. With 7 bases removed from V and 2 bases from J, the gap between germline ends came to 15 bases. The germline V gene encodes CDR1 MDHEN and CDR2 SYDVKM.

This clone was detected only once. The V call is TRBV5-4, the J call TRBJ2-1; TRBD1 agrees at 8 bases. Germline V lookup: CDR1 SGHNT, CDR2 YYREEE (reference sequence). This CDR3 is 15 amino acids long. Trimming cost V 4 bases and J 9 bases; bases outside gene matches: 12. CDR3 amino acids: CASSTPGQEVGEQFF. CDR3 nucleotides: TGTGCCAGCAGCACACCGGGACAGGAGGTTGGTGAGCAGTTCTTC.

This chain links TRBV6-2 or TRBV6-3 with TRBJ1-2; D gene unclear. CDR3 length: 14 amino acids. The V end was cut by 2 bases, the J end by 4 bases, with 11 bases between. Germline assignment: CDR1 MNHEY and CDR2 SVGEGT. The CDR3 spells CASSYEGVGYGYTF. The CDR3 nucleotides are TGTGCCAGCAGTTACGAGGGAGTGGGCTATGGCTACACCTTC.

The V and J genes are TRBV28 and TRBJ1-4; TRBD1 agrees at 7 bases. CDR1 and CDR2 (germline): MDHEN, SYDVKM. This CDR3 region has 13 residues. V shed 6 bases and J 8 bases; nucleotides not matched to a gene: 6. CDR3 coding DNA: TGTGCCAGCAGACGGCAGGGGGACGAAAAACTGTTTTTT. Its translation is CASRRQGDEKLFF.

The chain recombines TRBV5-1 with TRBJ2-1, with D hard to call. V gave up 2 bases and J gave up 0 bases, with 9 bases separating them. Germline V gene lookup returns CDR1 SGHRS and CDR2 YFSETQ. The CDR3 is 15 residues long. CDR3 sequence reads: CASSFQANSYNEQFF. The CDR3, as DNA: TGCGCCAGCAGCTTTCAGGCGAACTCCTACAATGAGCAGTTCTTC.

The chain joins TRBV19 to TRBJ2-5, with D possibly called TRBD1 or TRBD2 (5 bases each). V lost 3 bases and J lost 4, with 12 bases in between. There are 14 residues in the CDR3. Germline V gives CDR1 LNHDA, CDR2 SQIVND (reference sequence). CDR3 coding DNA: TGTGCCAGTAGTATTGAGGGGATGGTAGAGACCCAGTACTTC. Protein product: CASSIEGMVETQYF.

This chain joins TRBV28 and TRBJ1-6; D gene ambiguous. This CDR3 is 12 amino acids long. Germline V gives CDR1 MDHEN, CDR2 SYDVKM. V lost 6 bases and J 10 bases, leaving 10 bases between the germline ends. The CDR3 DNA follows: TGTGCCAGCAGCTTACAGCCCTCACCCCTCCACTTT. Its protein product is CASSLQPSPLHF.

This chain joins TRBV4-3 and TRBJ2-7; 7 bases map to TRBD1. After removal of 3 bases from V and 4 bases from J, the junction contained 9 bases not matched to a gene. The CDR3 loop spans 15 amino acids. The germline CDR1 and CDR2 sequences are LGHNA and YSLEER. The CDR3 DNA reads TGCGCCAGCAGCCAGGGACCGGGACAGACATACGAGCAGTACTTC. This translates into CASSQGPGQTYEQYF.

The J gene is TRBJ2-2, the V gene TRBV4-3; D is perhaps TRBD1 (6 bases). The germline V gene has CDR1 LGHNA and CDR2 YSLEER. Between the trimmed V and J ends, which lost 4 bases and 8 bases, there was a span of 11 bases. This CDR3 has 13 amino acids. The DNA for the CDR3 is TGCGCCAGCAGCCCCAGGGGAGCAGGGGAGCTGTTTTTT. It encodes CASSPRGAGELFF.